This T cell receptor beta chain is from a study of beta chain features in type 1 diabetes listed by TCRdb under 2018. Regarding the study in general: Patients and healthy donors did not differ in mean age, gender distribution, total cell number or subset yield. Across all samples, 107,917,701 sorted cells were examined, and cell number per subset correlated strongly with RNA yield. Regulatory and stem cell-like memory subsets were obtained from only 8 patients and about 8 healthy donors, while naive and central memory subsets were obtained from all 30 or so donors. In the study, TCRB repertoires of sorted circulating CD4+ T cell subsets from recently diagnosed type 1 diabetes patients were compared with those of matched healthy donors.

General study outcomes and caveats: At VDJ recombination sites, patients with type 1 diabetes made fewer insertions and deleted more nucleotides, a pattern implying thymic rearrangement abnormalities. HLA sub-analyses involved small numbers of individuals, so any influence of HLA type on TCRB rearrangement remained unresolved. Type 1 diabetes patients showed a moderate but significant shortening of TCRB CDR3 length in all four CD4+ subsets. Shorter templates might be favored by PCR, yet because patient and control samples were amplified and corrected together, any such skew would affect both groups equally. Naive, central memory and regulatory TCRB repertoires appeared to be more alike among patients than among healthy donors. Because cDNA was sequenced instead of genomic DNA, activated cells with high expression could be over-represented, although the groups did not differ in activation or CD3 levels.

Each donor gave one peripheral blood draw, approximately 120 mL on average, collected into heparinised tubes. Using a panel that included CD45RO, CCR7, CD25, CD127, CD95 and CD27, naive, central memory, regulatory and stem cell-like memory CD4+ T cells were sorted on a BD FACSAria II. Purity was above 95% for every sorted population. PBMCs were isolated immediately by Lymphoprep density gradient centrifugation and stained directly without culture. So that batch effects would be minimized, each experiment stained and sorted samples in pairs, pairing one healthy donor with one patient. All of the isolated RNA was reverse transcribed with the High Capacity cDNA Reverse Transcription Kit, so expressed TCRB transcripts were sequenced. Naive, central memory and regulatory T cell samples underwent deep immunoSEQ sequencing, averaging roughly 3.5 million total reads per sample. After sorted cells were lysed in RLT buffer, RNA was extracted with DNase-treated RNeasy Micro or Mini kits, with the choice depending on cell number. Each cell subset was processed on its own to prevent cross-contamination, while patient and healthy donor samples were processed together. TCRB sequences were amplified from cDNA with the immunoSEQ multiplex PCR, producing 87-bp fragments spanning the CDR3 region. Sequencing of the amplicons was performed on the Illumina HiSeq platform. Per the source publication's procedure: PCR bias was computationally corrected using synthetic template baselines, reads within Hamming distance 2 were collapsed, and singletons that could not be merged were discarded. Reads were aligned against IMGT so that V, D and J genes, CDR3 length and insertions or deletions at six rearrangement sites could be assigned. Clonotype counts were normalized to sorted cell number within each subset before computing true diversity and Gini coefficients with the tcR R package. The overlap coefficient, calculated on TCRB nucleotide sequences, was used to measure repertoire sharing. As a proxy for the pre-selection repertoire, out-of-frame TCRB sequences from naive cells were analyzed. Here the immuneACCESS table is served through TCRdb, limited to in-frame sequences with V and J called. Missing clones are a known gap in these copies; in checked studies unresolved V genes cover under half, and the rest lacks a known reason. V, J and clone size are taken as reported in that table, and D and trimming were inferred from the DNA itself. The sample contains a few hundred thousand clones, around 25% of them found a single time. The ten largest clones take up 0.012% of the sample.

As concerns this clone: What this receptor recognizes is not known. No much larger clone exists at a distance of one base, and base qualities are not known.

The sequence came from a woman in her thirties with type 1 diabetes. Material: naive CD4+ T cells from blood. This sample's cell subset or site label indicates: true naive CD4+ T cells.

The CDR3 has the sequence CASSLLAGVNTEAFF. The sequenced DNA: TGCGCCAGCAGCTTGTTGGCAGGGGTGAACACTGAAGCTTTCTTT. The V and J segments used are TRBV5-1 and TRBJ1-1; perhaps TRBD1 is the D gene, with 6 bases matching. V lost 1 base and J lost 0 bases; the stretch between them is 10 bases long. Spanning cysteine to phenylalanine, the CDR3 consists of 15 amino acids. Of the read, only the CDR3 DNA is kept; its 45 bases are in frame from base 1. CDR1 and CDR2, looked up from the germline V gene, are SGHRS and YFSETQ.